This T cell receptor beta chain originates from a study of cytomegalovirus exposure and HLA in healthy donors. Background on the study: Out of 150 million to 200 million T cells, an earlier analysis found fewer than 140 million unique TCR beta sequences in total.

PCR amplification relied on 60 Vbeta primers (plus 13 Jbeta primers). Sequencing used immunoSEQ multiplex PCR; TCRdb keeps in-frame clones, though not all of them. The sample shows about 180,000 clones, 77% of them seen only once. With regard to this clone: What it binds is unknown.

Study outcomes and limitations: When a later analysis was performed, an Asian-associated ancestry cluster reportedly had fewer N-insertions than the roughly 700-donor mean. The availability of immune exposure information extended only to CMV serostatus. When analyzed later, a missense DCLRE1C variant was found to be linked to TCR beta V- and J-gene trimming.

The V gene lost 0 bases and the J gene lost 4 bases, with 15 bases spanning the gap. The CDR3 extends over 16 amino acids. CDR1 is GTSNPN and CDR2 is SVGIG in the germline V gene (reference sequence). The receptor comes from a man aged 18 to 35 in good health and CMV-seronegative. This chain joins TRBV30 and TRBJ2-2, with D perhaps matching TRBD1 (5 bases). The sample was PBMCs. In nucleotides, the CDR3 is TGTGCCTGGAGTGTAAGTCTCAGGGCCCTCACCGGGGAGCTGTTTTTT. Encoded protein: CAWSVSLRALTGELFF.